A selection of T cell receptor beta chains follows, all from one sample in a study of neurological immune-mediated disorders. MiXCR, applied by TCRdb to the 5' RACE reads, yields one record per CDR3 protein. The repertoire consists of 35,000 or so distinct CDR3 sequences, with about 3.3% occurring once and the leading ten covering about 8.3%. The sequencing input was PBMCs. The receptor set was obtained from a woman aged 55-70 years with multiple sclerosis. CDR3s include the opening cysteine and the closing phenylalanine or tryptophan. The D gene is left open where the match is weak. Some rows mark clone size as missing; the rest say once, few, many or name a class of expanded clone.

D gene: -
V gene: TRBV10-3
CDR3 length: 13
J gene: TRBJ2-5
clone size: many
CDR3 DNA: TGTGCCATCAGCCACGGGACCCCAGAGACCCAGTACTTC
CDR3 protein: CAISHGTPETQYF

D gene: -
V gene: TRBV5-1
CDR3 length: 14
J gene: TRBJ2-7
clone size: many
CDR3 DNA: TGCGCCAGCAGCGGGGACCCCGCCGGGGGCGAGCAGTACTTC
CDR3 protein: CASSGDPAGGEQYF

D gene: TRBD1
V gene: TRBV5-1
CDR3 length: 14
J gene: TRBJ2-1
clone size: many
CDR3 DNA: TGCGCCAGCAGCTCCTCGGGACAGATGAATGAGCAGTTCTTC
CDR3 protein: CASSSSGQMNEQFF

D gene: TRBD1
V gene: TRBV7-6
CDR3 length: 16
J gene: TRBJ1-6
clone size: many
CDR3 DNA: TGTGCCAGCAGCTTAGGGCGACAGGGGGCGAATTCACCCCTCCACTTT
CDR3 protein: CASSLGRQGANSPLHF

D gene: -
V gene: TRBV20-1
CDR3 length: 14
J gene: TRBJ2-7
clone size: many
CDR3 DNA: TGCAGTGCTAGAGATGGCGGGGCGATCTACGAGCAGTACTTC
CDR3 protein: CSARDGGAIYEQYF

D gene: -
V gene: TRBV5-1
CDR3 length: 19
J gene: TRBJ2-1
clone size: many
CDR3 DNA: TGCGCCAGCAGCTTGACCCCGGGGGGCGTTTCGAGCTCCTACAATGAGCAGTTCTTC
CDR3 protein: CASSLTPGGVSSSYNEQFF

D gene: TRBD1
V gene: TRBV20-1
CDR3 length: 15
J gene: TRBJ1-6
clone size: -
CDR3 DNA: TGCAGTGCCCGGGTGACAGGGCGTCACGGTTCACCCCTCAACTTT
CDR3 protein: CSARVTGRHGSPLNF

D gene: -
V gene: TRBV6-5
CDR3 length: 14
J gene: TRBJ1-2
clone size: many
CDR3 DNA: TGTGCCAGCAGTTACCTTGCCTCCGGCTATGGCTACACCTTC
CDR3 protein: CASSYLASGYGYTF

D gene: -
V gene: TRBV20-1
CDR3 length: 10
J gene: TRBJ1-4
clone size: many
CDR3 DNA: TGCAGTGCTATGGGGGAAAAACTGTTTTTT
CDR3 protein: CSAMGEKLFF

D gene: -
V gene: TRBV12-3/TRBV12-4
CDR3 length: 15
J gene: TRBJ2-4
clone size: many
CDR3 DNA: TGTGCCAGCAATGGACATAGCGACGTAGAGGACATTCAGTACTTC
CDR3 protein: CASNGHSDVEDIQYF

D gene: -
V gene: TRBV6-5
CDR3 length: 12
J gene: TRBJ2-7
clone size: many
CDR3 DNA: TGTGCCAGCAAAACAGGGTCCGACGAGCAGTACTTC
CDR3 protein: CASKTGSDEQYF

D gene: TRBD2
V gene: TRBV6-4
CDR3 length: 17
J gene: TRBJ2-1
clone size: many
CDR3 DNA: TGTGCCAGCAGTGACTTCCCTTCCGGGGGGGCCTACAATGAGCAGTTCTTC
CDR3 protein: CASSDFPSGGAYNEQFF

D gene: TRBD1
V gene: TRBV5-1
CDR3 length: 15
J gene: TRBJ2-7
clone size: few
CDR3 DNA: TGCGCCAGCAGTTTGTCCGGGACAGGGCCCAACGAGCAGTACTTC
CDR3 protein: CASSLSGTGPNEQYF

D gene: -
V gene: TRBV5-1
CDR3 length: 15
J gene: TRBJ1-4
clone size: many
CDR3 DNA: TGCGCCAGCAGCTTGGTTCCGGGGACTAATGAAAAACTGTTTTTT
CDR3 protein: CASSLVPGTNEKLFF

D gene: -
V gene: TRBV5-1
CDR3 length: 14
J gene: TRBJ2-3
clone size: many
CDR3 DNA: TGCGCCGTGGGGCAGGGACCTAGCACAGATACGCAGTATTTT
CDR3 protein: CAVGQGPSTDTQYF

D gene: TRBD2
V gene: TRBV7-6
CDR3 length: 16
J gene: TRBJ2-7
clone size: many
CDR3 DNA: TGTGCCAGCAGCCCGCAACTAGCGGGGTACTCCTACGAGCAGTACTTC
CDR3 protein: CASSPQLAGYSYEQYF

D gene: -
V gene: TRBV18
CDR3 length: 13
J gene: TRBJ1-1
clone size: many
CDR3 DNA: TGTGCCAGCTCACCAGGGGGCAACACTGAAGCTTTCTTT
CDR3 protein: CASSPGGNTEAFF

D gene: TRBD2
V gene: TRBV12-3/TRBV12-4
CDR3 length: 15
J gene: TRBJ2-3
clone size: -
CDR3 DNA: TGTGCCAGCAGTTTGGGCGGGGGGGCTGGAGATACGCAGTATTTT
CDR3 protein: CASSLGGGAGDTQYF

D gene: TRBD1
V gene: TRBV2
CDR3 length: 14
J gene: TRBJ1-1
clone size: many
CDR3 DNA: TGTGCCAGCAGTGGACAGGGAGGGATCACTGAAGCTTTCTTT
CDR3 protein: CASSGQGGITEAFF

D gene: TRBD1
V gene: TRBV5-1
CDR3 length: 15
J gene: TRBJ2-7
clone size: many
CDR3 DNA: TGCGCCAGCAGCTACCGACAGGGGCCAGATTACGAGCAGTACTTC
CDR3 protein: CASSYRQGPDYEQYF

D gene: TRBD2
V gene: TRBV3-1
CDR3 length: 16
J gene: TRBJ2-3
clone size: many
CDR3 DNA: TGTGCCAGCAGCCCATTAGCGGGGAGAGGCACAGATACGCAGTATTTT
CDR3 protein: CASSPLAGRGTDTQYF

D gene: TRBD1
V gene: TRBV20-1
CDR3 length: 14
J gene: TRBJ2-1
clone size: -
CDR3 DNA: TGCAGTGCTAGACCCGGGACAGGGGGCAATGAGCAGTTCTTC
CDR3 protein: CSARPGTGGNEQFF

D gene: -
V gene: TRBV12-3/TRBV12-4
CDR3 length: 14
J gene: TRBJ1-3
clone size: few
CDR3 DNA: TGTGCCAGCAGTTTTTGGTCCTCTGGAAACACCATATATTTT
CDR3 protein: CASSFWSSGNTIYF

D gene: -
V gene: TRBV18
CDR3 length: 15
J gene: TRBJ1-2
clone size: many
CDR3 DNA: TGTGCCAGCTCACCAACCAGGACAGAGAGCTATGGCTACACCTTC
CDR3 protein: CASSPTRTESYGYTF

D gene: TRBD1
V gene: TRBV28
CDR3 length: 19
J gene: TRBJ1-1
clone size: many
CDR3 DNA: TGTGCCAGCAGTTCCAGCACAGGGGCCTCGGGGGTATTGAACACTGAAGCTTTCTTT
CDR3 protein: CASSSSTGASGVLNTEAFF

D gene: TRBD2
V gene: TRBV5-1
CDR3 length: 15
J gene: TRBJ2-7
clone size: many
CDR3 DNA: TGCGCCAGCAGCTTCCGCGGGGGGGCTAAGTACGAGCAGTACTTC
CDR3 protein: CASSFRGGAKYEQYF

D gene: -
V gene: TRBV5-1
CDR3 length: 14
J gene: TRBJ1-5
clone size: many
CDR3 DNA: TGCGCCAGCAGCTTGTCCGGGAGCAATCAGCCCCAGCATTTT
CDR3 protein: CASSLSGSNQPQHF

D gene: -
V gene: TRBV12-3/TRBV12-4
CDR3 length: 11
J gene: TRBJ1-4
clone size: many
CDR3 DNA: TGTGCCAGCCTACAGGGTCGAAAACTGTTTTTT
CDR3 protein: CASLQGRKLFF

D gene: -
V gene: TRBV24-1
CDR3 length: 14
J gene: TRBJ1-3
clone size: many
CDR3 DNA: TGTGCCACCAGTGTTTGGGGAACTGGAAACACCATATATTTT
CDR3 protein: CATSVWGTGNTIYF

D gene: -
V gene: TRBV5-6
CDR3 length: 16
J gene: TRBJ2-2
clone size: many
CDR3 DNA: TGTGCCAGCAGCTTACAAATGACAGGACGCACCGGGGAGCTGTTTTTT
CDR3 protein: CASSLQMTGRTGELFF

D gene: -
V gene: TRBV5-1
CDR3 length: 18
J gene: TRBJ1-1
clone size: many
CDR3 DNA: TGCGCCAGCAGCTTGGTTGGACACGGAGACCCTTTGAACACTGAAGCTTTCTTT
CDR3 protein: CASSLVGHGDPLNTEAFF

D gene: -
V gene: TRBV10-3
CDR3 length: 12
J gene: TRBJ2-7
clone size: many
CDR3 DNA: TGTGCCATCAGTGAGCTCAGGGAGGAGCAGTACTTC
CDR3 protein: CAISELREEQYF

D gene: -
V gene: TRBV20-1
CDR3 length: 13
J gene: TRBJ1-2
clone size: many
CDR3 DNA: TGCAGTGCCCCCCGCGGGGGGGCCTATGGCTACACCTTC
CDR3 protein: CSAPRGGAYGYTF

D gene: -
V gene: TRBV7-2
CDR3 length: 16
J gene: TRBJ2-3
clone size: many
CDR3 DNA: TGTGCCAGCAGCTTAGCTTCGGGGTTGGGGACAGATACGCAGTATTTT
CDR3 protein: CASSLASGLGTDTQYF

D gene: TRBD2
V gene: TRBV6-5
CDR3 length: 14
J gene: TRBJ2-2
clone size: many
CDR3 DNA: TGTGCCAGCAGCCTCAGCGGGGTACGGGGGGAGCTGTTTTTT
CDR3 protein: CASSLSGVRGELFF

D gene: -
V gene: TRBV2
CDR3 length: 12
J gene: TRBJ2-2
clone size: many
CDR3 DNA: TGTGCCAGCAGTTGGGGCACCGGGGAGCTGTTTTTT
CDR3 protein: CASSWGTGELFF

D gene: -
V gene: TRBV20-1
CDR3 length: 15
J gene: TRBJ1-4
clone size: many
CDR3 DNA: TGCAGTGCTACGGGGGTTGCGGGGGGTGATGAAAAACTGTTTTTT
CDR3 protein: CSATGVAGGDEKLFF

D gene: -
V gene: TRBV20-1
CDR3 length: 13
J gene: TRBJ1-4
clone size: many
CDR3 DNA: TGCAGTGCTAGAGTCAGACTTAATGAAAAACTGTTTTTT
CDR3 protein: CSARVRLNEKLFF

D gene: -
V gene: TRBV12-3/TRBV12-4
CDR3 length: 13
J gene: TRBJ1-1
clone size: many
CDR3 DNA: TGTGCCAGCAGTTTCCCCGATGATGCTGAAGCTTTCTTT
CDR3 protein: CASSFPDDAEAFF